This is a list of T cell receptor beta chains from one sample in a study of blood T cell repertoires in COVID-19. Clones were read by immunoSEQ multiplex PCR, and TCRdb kept only the in-frame ones, dropping some. Here the sample spans some 190,000 clones, about 91% being singletons. Specimen: peripheral blood. The receptors were sampled from a man in his late teens or twenties with active or convalescent COVID-19. CDR3s include the opening cysteine and the closing phenylalanine or tryptophan. A D gene is named only where the DNA matches it firmly. Rows may omit the clone size; those that give it use once, few, many or a size class.

size: .
J: TRBJ1-1
V: TRBV7-6
D: .
CDR3: CASSREAEAFF
DNA: TGTGCCAGCAGCAGGGAGGCGGAAGCTTTCTTT

size: .
J: TRBJ2-7
V: TRBV27
D: .
CDR3: CASSLGLTYEQYF
DNA: TGTGCCAGCAGTCTGGGACTGACCTACGAGCAGTACTTC

size: .
J: TRBJ1-2
V: TRBV19
D: TRBD1
CDR3: CASSVTGASGGYTF
DNA: TGTGCCAGTAGTGTCACAGGGGCTTCAGGCGGCTACACCTTC

size: once
J: TRBJ2-1
V: TRBV6-5
D: .
CDR3: CASRNSNEQFF
DNA: TGTGCCAGCAGAAACAGCAATGAGCAGTTCTTC

size: .
J: TRBJ1-1
V: TRBV5-4
D: .
CDR3: CASSSSARGNTEAFF
DNA: TGTGCCAGCAGCTCCTCGGCAAGGGGGAACACTGAAGCTTTCTTT

size: few
J: TRBJ2-7
V: TRBV3-1/TRBV3-2
D: .
CDR3: CASAGGSIYEQYF
DNA: TGTGCCAGCGCGGGCGGAAGCATCTACGAGCAGTACTTC

size: .
J: TRBJ2-1
V: TRBV7-9
D: .
CDR3: CASSFDLARLNNEQFF
DNA: TGTGCCAGCAGCTTTGATCTAGCGCGACTAAACAATGAGCAGTTCTTC

size: .
J: TRBJ2-1
V: TRBV24-1
D: TRBD2
CDR3: CATSDLPSGGYNEQFF
DNA: TGTGCCACCAGTGATTTGCCTAGCGGGGGGTACAATGAGCAGTTCTTC

size: .
J: TRBJ2-7
V: TRBV18
D: .
CDR3: CASSPTGSSYEQYF
DNA: TGTGCCAGCTCACCAACAGGATCCTCCTACGAGCAGTACTTC

size: .
J: TRBJ2-3
V: TRBV4-2
D: TRBD2
CDR3: CASSQGTGLAGGSRTDTQYF
DNA: TGTGCCAGCAGCCAAGGGACCGGACTAGCGGGAGGAAGTAGGACAGATACGCAGTATTTT

size: .
J: TRBJ1-1
V: TRBV27
D: .
CDR3: CASSLSPGMNTEAFF
DNA: TGTGCCAGCAGTTTATCGCCCGGGATGAACACTGAAGCTTTCTTT

size: many
J: TRBJ2-2
V: TRBV6-4
D: .
CDR3: CASSDRTAGELFF
DNA: TGTGCCAGCAGTGACCGGACAGCCGGGGAGCTGTTTTTT

size: .
J: TRBJ1-5
V: TRBV27
D: .
CDR3: CASSLSAGGGNQPQHF
DNA: TGTGCCAGCAGTTTATCTGCCGGGGGGGGCAATCAGCCCCAGCATTTT

size: .
J: TRBJ1-2
V: TRBV2
D: TRBD1
CDR3: CASSTGAVNTYGYTF
DNA: TGTGCCAGCAGTACAGGGGCGGTAAATACCTATGGCTACACCTTC

size: .
J: TRBJ2-1
V: TRBV2
D: .
CDR3: CASSLTGNEQFF
DNA: TGTGCCAGCAGTCTAACAGGCAATGAGCAGTTCTTC

size: .
J: TRBJ2-6
V: TRBV13
D: .
CDR3: CASSLSITSSGANVLTF
DNA: TGTGCCAGCAGCTTATCAATCACGAGCTCTGGGGCCAACGTCCTGACTTTC

size: .
J: TRBJ1-5
V: TRBV5-6
D: TRBD1
CDR3: CASSLGTGPNQPQHF
DNA: TGTGCCAGCAGCCTCGGGACAGGGCCCAATCAGCCCCAGCATTTT

size: once
J: TRBJ2-1
V: TRBV7-3
D: TRBD2
CDR3: CASSLGTSVNEQFF
DNA: TGTGCCAGCAGCTTAGGGACTAGCGTGAATGAGCAGTTCTTC

size: .
J: TRBJ2-7
V: TRBV5-1
D: TRBD1
CDR3: CASSFGTGYEQYF
DNA: TGCGCCAGCAGCTTCGGGACAGGCTACGAGCAGTACTTC

size: .
J: TRBJ2-7
V: TRBV4-1
D: .
CDR3: CASSQDRGGSPYEQYF
DNA: TGCGCCAGCAGCCAAGATCGAGGTGGGAGTCCCTACGAGCAGTACTTC

size: few
J: TRBJ1-2
V: TRBV6-5
D: .
CDR3: CAIHRGLDYGYTF
DNA: TGTGCCATCCACCGAGGGTTGGACTATGGCTACACCTTC

size: .
J: TRBJ2-5
V: TRBV3-1/TRBV3-2
D: .
CDR3: CASSSRQLGAETQYF
DNA: TGTGCCAGCAGCTCGCGACAGCTCGGAGCGGAGACCCAGTACTTC

size: .
J: TRBJ2-1
V: TRBV11-2
D: .
CDR3: CASSLFVVGSSYNEQFF
DNA: TGTGCCAGCAGCTTATTCGTCGTCGGGAGCTCCTACAATGAGCAGTTCTTC

size: .
J: TRBJ2-3
V: TRBV28
D: TRBD1
CDR3: CASRVLGTGGSTDTQYF
DNA: TGTGCCAGCAGGGTACTGGGGACAGGGGGTAGCACAGATACGCAGTATTTT

size: once
J: TRBJ2-7
V: TRBV4-2
D: TRBD1
CDR3: CASSHAGTGDEQYF
DNA: TGTGCCAGCAGCCACGCCGGGACAGGGGACGAGCAGTACTTC

size: .
J: TRBJ2-3
V: TRBV9
D: .
CDR3: CASSPYYGSTDTQYF
DNA: TGTGCCAGCAGCCCCTACTACGGCTCCACAGATACGCAGTATTTT

size: few
J: TRBJ2-2
V: TRBV16
D: .
CDR3: CASSQLGGIDTGELFF
DNA: TGTGCCAGCAGCCAATTAGGCGGGATTGACACCGGGGAGCTGTTTTTT

size: .
J: TRBJ2-5
V: TRBV28
D: .
CDR3: CASTRRGYDPQKETQYF
DNA: TGTGCCAGCACACGGAGGGGATACGACCCACAAAAAGAGACCCAGTACTTC

size: once
J: TRBJ1-2
V: TRBV10-2
D: TRBD1
CDR3: CASSEAGGADGYTF
DNA: TGCGCCAGCAGTGAGGCAGGGGGCGCGGATGGCTACACCTTC

size: .
J: TRBJ2-7
V: TRBV28
D: .
CDR3: CASSFPLRPGTPYEQYF
DNA: TGTGCCAGCAGTTTTCCTCTACGGCCGGGGACTCCTTACGAGCAGTACTTC

size: .
J: TRBJ2-3
V: TRBV7-2
D: .
CDR3: CASSLDRTSTDTQYF
DNA: TGTGCCAGCAGCTTAGATAGAACTAGCACAGATACGCAGTATTTT

size: once
J: TRBJ2-1
V: TRBV11-3
D: .
CDR3: CASSPDYNEQFF
DNA: TGTGCCAGCAGCCCAGACTACAATGAGCAGTTCTTC

size: once
J: TRBJ1-1
V: TRBV9
D: TRBD1
CDR3: CASSVYRDSEAFF
DNA: TGTGCCAGCAGCGTATACCGGGACAGTGAAGCTTTCTTT

size: .
J: TRBJ1-1
V: TRBV4-3
D: .
CDR3: CASSQDRGSSTEAFF
DNA: TGCGCCAGCAGCCAAGATCGGGGTTCGAGCACTGAAGCTTTCTTT

size: .
J: TRBJ1-4
V: TRBV7-2
D: TRBD1
CDR3: CASSLVQGQGELFF
DNA: TGTGCCAGCAGCTTAGTTCAGGGACAGGGTGAACTGTTTTTT

size: .
J: TRBJ1-1
V: TRBV6-2/TRBV6-3
D: .
CDR3: CASSETAGEAFF
DNA: TGTGCCAGCAGTGAGACCGCAGGTGAAGCTTTCTTT

size: .
J: TRBJ2-1
V: TRBV6-2/TRBV6-3
D: TRBD2
CDR3: CASSPISSGRWNEQFF
DNA: TGTGCCAGCAGCCCGATAAGTAGCGGGAGGTGGAATGAGCAGTTCTTC

size: .
J: TRBJ2-1
V: TRBV4-1
D: .
CDR3: CASSQLIWGDYNEQFF
DNA: TGCGCCAGCAGCCAACTGATATGGGGGGACTACAATGAGCAGTTCTTC

size: .
J: TRBJ2-3
V: TRBV4-3
D: .
CDR3: CASSQGPGTQYF
DNA: TGCGCCAGCAGCCAAGGACCAGGAACGCAGTATTTT

size: .
J: TRBJ2-1
V: TRBV9
D: TRBD2
CDR3: CASSVGPSGRAYDEQFF
DNA: TGTGCCAGCAGCGTAGGGCCTAGCGGGAGGGCCTACGATGAGCAGTTCTTC

size: .
J: TRBJ1-1
V: TRBV7-9
D: .
CDR3: CASSLWGTLNEEAFF
DNA: TGTGCCAGCAGCTTATGGGGGACACTCAATGAAGAAGCTTTCTTT

size: .
J: TRBJ1-3
V: TRBV10-3
D: .
CDR3: CATDSTGLSGNTIYF
DNA: TGTGCCACCGATTCGACAGGCCTCTCTGGAAACACCATATATTTT

size: .
J: TRBJ2-7
V: TRBV27
D: .
CDR3: CASSLLSSADTYEQYF
DNA: TGTGCCAGCAGTTTACTCAGCTCGGCGGATACCTACGAGCAGTACTTC

size: once
J: TRBJ2-1
V: TRBV5-4
D: TRBD1
CDR3: CASSLPPGQGVEQFF
DNA: TGTGCCAGCAGCTTACCTCCGGGACAGGGGGTTGAGCAGTTCTTC

size: few
J: TRBJ2-7
V: TRBV18
D: .
CDR3: CASSPDSRRHYEQYF
DNA: TGTGCCAGCTCACCGGACTCAAGGAGACACTACGAGCAGTACTTC

size: .
J: TRBJ2-1
V: TRBV3-1/TRBV3-2
D: .
CDR3: CASSQVRQVDEQFF
DNA: TGTGCCAGCAGCCAAGTTCGGCAGGTCGATGAGCAGTTCTTC

size: .
J: TRBJ1-1
V: TRBV30
D: .
CDR3: CAWSKAGITEAFF
DNA: TGTGCCTGGAGTAAGGCCGGGATAACTGAAGCTTTCTTT

size: once
J: TRBJ1-1
V: TRBV6-5
D: .
CDR3: CASSHRVYTEAFF
DNA: TGTGCCAGCAGTCACAGGGTTTACACTGAAGCTTTCTTT

size: many
J: TRBJ2-2
V: TRBV6-4
D: TRBD2
CDR3: CASSDQGLAGTGELFF
DNA: TGTGCCAGCAGTGACCAAGGACTAGCTGGCACCGGGGAGCTGTTTTTT

size: .
J: TRBJ2-7
V: TRBV28
D: TRBD1
CDR3: CASSSPLGTGAYEQYF
DNA: TGTGCCAGCAGTTCCCCGTTGGGGACAGGGGCCTACGAGCAGTACTTC

size: few
J: TRBJ1-5
V: TRBV28
D: TRBD1
CDR3: CASSPGDRDNQPQHF
DNA: TGTGCCAGCAGTCCTGGGGACAGGGACAATCAGCCCCAGCATTTT

size: .
J: TRBJ1-1
V: TRBV5-1
D: .
CDR3: CASSLEDSKNTEAFF
DNA: TGCGCCAGCAGCTTGGAGGACAGCAAGAACACTGAAGCTTTCTTT

size: .
J: TRBJ1-2
V: TRBV2
D: .
CDR3: CASNPSPRGLYGYTF
DNA: TGTGCCAGCAACCCTTCACCCCGCGGCCTCTATGGCTACACCTTC

size: once
J: TRBJ1-1
V: TRBV6-4
D: TRBD1
CDR3: CASSSDRGTEAFF
DNA: TGTGCCAGCAGTTCCGACAGGGGCACTGAAGCTTTCTTT